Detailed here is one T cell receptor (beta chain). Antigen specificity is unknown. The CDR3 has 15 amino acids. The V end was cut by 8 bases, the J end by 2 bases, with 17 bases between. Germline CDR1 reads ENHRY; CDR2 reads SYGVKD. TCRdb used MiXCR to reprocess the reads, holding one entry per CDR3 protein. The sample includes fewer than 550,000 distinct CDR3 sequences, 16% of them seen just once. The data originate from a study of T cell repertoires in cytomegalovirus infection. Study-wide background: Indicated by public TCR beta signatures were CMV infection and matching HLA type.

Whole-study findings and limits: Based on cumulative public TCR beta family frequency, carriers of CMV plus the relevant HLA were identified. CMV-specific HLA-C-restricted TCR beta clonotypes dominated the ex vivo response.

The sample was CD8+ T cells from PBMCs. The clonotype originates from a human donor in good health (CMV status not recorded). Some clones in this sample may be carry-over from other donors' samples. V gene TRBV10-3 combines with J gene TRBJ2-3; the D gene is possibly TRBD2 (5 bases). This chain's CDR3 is CAIRGPPGSTDTQYF. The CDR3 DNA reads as TGTGCCATCCGGGGTCCCCCGGGTTCCACAGATACGCAGTATTTT.